What follows are 20 T cell receptor beta chains derived from one specimen sequenced in a study of cytomegalovirus exposure and HLA in healthy donors (dated by TCRdb to 2016 to 2017). Libraries were built with the immunoSEQ multiplex PCR assay. For the multiplex PCR, a mixture combining 60 forward primers for TCR Vbeta segments and 13 reverse primers for TCR Jbeta segments was used. Entries here come from immuneACCESS through TCRdb and include only in-frame sequences with V and J called. Some clones fail to appear in such tables; in the studies checked, an unresolved V gene covers under half of the shortfall, and the cause of the remainder is unknown. For this sample there are about 160,000 clones; more than 65% appear just once. Jointly, the top ten make up over 1% of the sample. Sequencing input: PBMCs. The source is a woman aged 50 to 60 in good health and CMV-seronegative.

V is TRBV19 and J is TRBJ2-1, with a possible D match to TRBD2 (6 bases). Trimming pared 2 bases from V and 7 bases from J, leaving 18 bases between. Per the germline V gene, CDR1 is LNHDA and CDR2 is SQIVND (reference sequence). The CDR3 is 16 residues long. CDR3 sequence reads: CASSILTSPRGNEQFF. The CDR3 region has the DNA TGTGCCAGTAGTATATTGACGAGCCCCCGGGGGAATGAGCAGTTCTTC.

The chain is built from TRBV7-9 and TRBJ2-2, with a tentative D call TRBD2 (5 bases). The CDR3 covers 14 residues. Per germline, CDR1 SEHNR and CDR2 FQNEAQ (reference sequence). Deletions cut 7 bases from V and 4 bases from J, with 13 bases between. The CDR3 reads CASTEEVVTGELFF. For the CDR3, the DNA is TGTGCCAGCACCGAGGAGGTCGTCACCGGGGAGCTGTTTTTT.

The rearrangement links TRBV5-4 to TRBJ2-3; the match to TRBD2 covers 7 bases. Germline trimming cut 0 bases from V and 1 base from J; bases unmatched to any gene: 5. This CDR3 comprises 16 residues. Germline V gene sequence: CDR1 SGHNT, CDR2 YYREEE (reference sequence). The CDR3: CASSLVAGVGTDTQYF. The DNA of the CDR3 is TGTGCCAGCAGCTTGGTTGCGGGGGTGGGCACAGATACGCAGTATTTT.

V gene TRBV7-9 combines with J gene TRBJ1-2; 7 bases fit TRBD1. CDR1 is SEHNR and CDR2 is FQNEAQ in the germline V gene (reference sequence). Germline trimming cut 4 bases from V and 6 bases from J; bases unmatched to any gene: 5. The CDR3 has 13 residues. CDR3 sequence reads: CASSSGQIHGYTF. The CDR3 region has the DNA TGTGCCAGCAGCTCGGGACAGATCCATGGCTACACCTTC.

The chain uses TRBV9 and TRBJ1-1; tentatively, D is TRBD1 (5 bases). V lost 2 bases, J lost 1 base, and 12 bases lay in between. Germline V gene lookup returns CDR1 SGDLS and CDR2 YYNGEE. This CDR3 comprises 15 residues. CDR3 sequence: CASSVQGVRNTEAFF. The CDR3 DNA reads as TGTGCCAGCAGCGTTCAAGGGGTTCGGAACACTGAAGCTTTCTTT.

The J gene is TRBJ2-1, the V gene TRBV6-5; D is unresolved. Germline loops: CDR1 MNHEY, CDR2 SVGAGI. V was clipped by 7 bases and J by 3 bases, with 10 bases between them. This CDR3 has 13 residues. CDR3 protein: CASTNYGYNEQFF. DNA of the CDR3: TGTGCCAGCACCAACTACGGCTACAATGAGCAGTTCTTC.

In its sample, this clone was seen a few times. V usage is TRBV14 and J usage is TRBJ1-2; 12 bases are a match to TRBD1. Per germline, CDR1 SGHDN and CDR2 FVKESK. CDR3 length: 18 residues. After removal of 3 bases from V and 3 bases from J, the junction contained 11 bases not matched to a gene. The CDR3 is CASSQAVIGTGGHYGYTF. DNA of the CDR3: TGTGCCAGCAGCCAGGCAGTTATCGGGACAGGGGGCCACTATGGCTACACCTTC.

The V call is TRBV4-3, the J call TRBJ2-1, with 9 positions matching TRBD2. Germline CDR1 and CDR2: LGHNA and YSLEER. The CDR3 contains 14 residues. J lost 9 bases, V lost 3 bases, and 6 bases had no gene match. CDR3: CASSHGGGAIEQFF. The CDR3 bases are TGCGCCAGCAGCCATGGCGGGGGGGCCATTGAGCAGTTCTTC.

This clone has only a few counts. The chain links TRBV11-3 to TRBJ2-5, with TRBD1 as a possible D gene (5 bases). Per the germline V gene, CDR1 is SGHNT and CDR2 is YENEEA. This CDR3 has 15 amino acids. V lost 4 bases and J 0 bases, leaving 12 bases between the germline ends. CDR3 in DNA: TGTGCCAGCAGCTCAGGGTTCAGGGACCAAGAGACCCAGTACTTC. Amino acid sequence: CASSSGFRDQETQYF.

The J gene is TRBJ2-5, the V gene TRBV28; 9 bases fit TRBD1. V was clipped by 7 bases and J by 4 bases; unmatched bases: 7. CDR3 length equals 14 residues. Germline CDR1 and CDR2: MDHEN and SYDVKM. The CDR3 sequence: CASIGDRDGETQYF. The CDR3 DNA follows: TGTGCCAGCATAGGGGACAGGGATGGAGAGACCCAGTACTTC.

The chain combines TRBV15 with TRBJ1-3; unclear D gene. Germline assignment: CDR1 LNHNV and CDR2 YYDKDF (reference sequence). V lost 0 bases to trimming and J lost 0 bases, with 9 bases between them. This CDR3 spans 16 amino acids. The CDR3 reads CATSRDLSVSGNTIYF. The DNA of the CDR3 is TGTGCCACCAGCAGAGATCTTTCGGTCTCTGGAAACACCATATATTTT.

The CDR3 is CAWSTHAGRTNEKLFF. Written as DNA, the CDR3 is TGTGCCTGGAGTACCCACGCGGGGAGGACTAATGAAAAACTGTTTTTT. The chain is built from TRBV30 and TRBJ1-4; the D is unclear. Germline-derived CDR1 and CDR2 are GTSNPN and SVGIG (reference sequence). V was clipped by 2 bases and J by 2 bases, with 15 bases between them. The CDR3 runs to 16 residues.

The chain uses TRBV4-2 and TRBJ2-4; D not resolved. CDR3 size: 19 residues. V was trimmed by 0 bases and J by 0 bases, leaving 18 bases between them. Germline CDR1 reads LGHNA; CDR2 reads YNFKEQ. Here the CDR3 reads CASSQDIRQGTLAKNIQYF. The CDR3 DNA reads as TGTGCCAGCAGCCAAGATATCCGACAAGGCACATTAGCCAAAAACATTCAGTACTTC.

V and J are TRBV29-1 and TRBJ1-1; 9 bases map to TRBD1. The CDR3 consists of 13 residues. The germline V gene has CDR1 SQVTM and CDR2 ANQGSEA. The V gene end was trimmed by 4 bases and the J gene end by 4 bases; junction bases not matched to a gene: 4. The CDR3 reads CSVGGTGSTEAFF. The DNA for the CDR3 is TGCAGCGTTGGAGGGACAGGGAGCACTGAAGCTTTCTTT.

The chain uses TRBV4-3 and TRBJ2-3; TRBD2 matches 10 bases. The length of the CDR3 is 15 residues. The V gene's germline CDR1 is LGHNA and CDR2 YSLEER. V was clipped by 4 bases and J by 4 bases; unmatched bases: 5. CDR3 protein: CASSPSGRAPDTQYF. CDR3 DNA sequence: TGCGCCAGCAGCCCGAGCGGGAGGGCCCCAGATACGCAGTATTTT.

J is TRBJ2-7 and V is TRBV19, with D tentatively TRBD1 (5 bases). V was trimmed by 2 bases and J by 5 bases, leaving 7 bases between them. Germline V gene sequence: CDR1 LNHDA, CDR2 SQIVND (reference sequence). The CDR3 covers 12 residues. In nucleotides, the CDR3 is TGTGCCAGTAGTATACAGGGCGACGAGCAGTACTTC. Translated: CASSIQGDEQYF.

The chain carries TRBV19 and TRBJ2-7; D gene uncertain. This CDR3 is 17 amino acids long. The V gene lost 2 bases and the J gene lost 0 bases, with 17 bases spanning the gap. Germline V lookup: CDR1 LNHDA, CDR2 SQIVND (reference sequence). In nucleotides, the CDR3 is TGTGCCAGTAGTATAAGGTGGGCCAGGTCGAGCTCCTACGAGCAGTACTTC. Protein: CASSIRWARSSSYEQYF. The entire variable domain, with the rest obtained from reference TRBV19 and TRBJ2-7, is as follows: DGGITQSPKYLFRKEGQNVTLSCEQNLNHDAMYWYRQDPGQGLRLIYYSQIVNDFQKGDIAEGYSVSREKKESFPLTVTSAQKNPTAFYLCASSIRWARSSSYEQYFGPGTRLTVT.

The chain joins TRBV5-5 to TRBJ1-1; D is ambiguous. V shed 2 bases and J shed 0 bases, with 14 bases lying between them. From germline, CDR1 is SGHKS and CDR2 YYEKEE (reference sequence). CDR3 length equals 16 residues. The CDR3 sequence: CASSFYGSLMNTEAFF. CDR3 nucleotide sequence: TGTGCCAGCAGCTTTTACGGTTCTCTAATGAACACTGAAGCTTTCTTT. The whole variable domain, filled in from reference TRBV5-5 and TRBJ1-1, reads DAGVTQSPTHLIKTRGQQVTLRCSPISGHKSVSWYQQVLGQGPQFIFQYYEKEERGRGNFPDRFSARQFPNYSSELNVNALLLGDSALYLCASSFYGSLMNTEAFFGQGTRLTVV.

The J gene is TRBJ2-1, the V gene TRBV15; 8 nucleotides agree with TRBD2. V gave up 8 bases and J gave up 6 bases; unmatched junction bases: 15. Per germline, CDR1 LNHNV and CDR2 YYDKDF (reference sequence). The CDR3 runs to 16 residues. The CDR3 sequence: CATADPGLVFANEQFF. Here the CDR3 DNA reads TGTGCCACCGCGGATCCGGGACTAGTTTTTGCCAATGAGCAGTTCTTC.

In its sample, this clone was seen once. V gene TRBV27 combines with J gene TRBJ1-5; TRBD1 matches at 7 bases. The germline gives CDR1 MNHEY, CDR2 SMNVEV (reference sequence). Trimming cost V 2 bases and J 7 bases; bases outside gene matches: 5. The CDR3 covers 14 residues. CDR3 loop: CASSLRQGAQPQHF. CDR3 in DNA: TGTGCCAGCAGTTTACGACAGGGTGCACAGCCCCAGCATTTT.